Listed here are 10 T cell receptor beta chains from one sample, sequenced in a study of graft-versus-host responses after intestinal transplantation. Produced via immunoSEQ multiplex PCR; TCRdb's table is partial and in-frame only. The repertoire has roughly 97,000 clones, roughly nine tenths of them found once; the top ten carry roughly 0.9%. Their target antigens are unknown. Sample: unstimulated CD4+ T cells sorted from spleen or lymph node cells, taken before intestinal transplant. Receptor source: a human donor who received an intestinal transplant.

CDR3 sequence: CASSPRRLVQEQFF. The CDR3 DNA sequence: TGTGCCAGCAGCCCCAGGAGGCTAGTTCAGGAGCAGTTCTTC. The chain is built from TRBV9 and TRBJ2-1; a weak D match, TRBD2 (5 bases). Germline assignment: CDR1 SGDLS and CDR2 YYNGEE. The CDR3 totals 14 residues. Trimming pared 4 bases from V and 10 bases from J, leaving 18 bases between.

The rearrangement uses TRBV11-3 and TRBJ2-2; tentatively, D is TRBD1 or TRBD2 (5 bases each). The CDR3 runs to 15 residues. V was cut by 2 bases and J by 3 bases, with 10 bases left in between. Germline V CDR1 and CDR2: SGHNT, YENEEA. The CDR3 sequence: CASSLRGPDTGELFF. CDR3 bases: TGTGCCAGCAGCTTAAGGGGACCAGACACCGGGGAGCTGTTTTTT.

The J gene is TRBJ2-1, the V gene TRBV11-2; TRBD2 agrees at 8 bases. There are 15 residues in the CDR3. The germline CDR1 and CDR2 sequences are SGHAT and FQNNGV. V lost 1 base to trimming and J lost 2 bases; unmatched junction nucleotides: 1. CDR3 sequence (DNA): TGTGCCAGCAGCTTAGGTAGCGGGGCCTACAATGAGCAGTTCTTC. Its translation: CASSLGSGAYNEQFF.

The chain carries TRBV18 and TRBJ2-5; 13 bases fit TRBD2. V gave up 3 bases and J gave up 5 bases; unmatched junction bases: 3. The CDR3 runs to 15 residues. In germline, CDR1 is KGHSH, CDR2 LQKENI. CDR3 bases: TGTGCCAGCTCACCGACGGGACTAGCGGGGGAGACCCAGTACTTC. It specifies CASSPTGLAGETQYF.

The chain employs TRBV13 and TRBJ2-2; the match to TRBD2 covers 12 bases. Germline V gene sequence: CDR1 PRHDT, CDR2 FYEKMQ (reference sequence). V lost 3 bases, J lost 1 base, and 6 bases stayed unmatched. The CDR3 length is 18 residues. CDR3: CASSFLGLAGLNTGELFF. The CDR3 bases are TGTGCCAGCAGCTTCCTCGGACTAGCGGGGCTGAACACCGGGGAGCTGTTTTTT.

The V call is TRBV2, the J call TRBJ2-3; D is possibly TRBD2 (6 bases). The V gene's germline CDR1 is SNHLY and CDR2 FYNNEI. The CDR3 loop spans 14 amino acids. Trimming cost V 2 bases and J 6 bases, with 12 bases left between them. The CDR3 region has the DNA TGTGCCAGCAGTGAAAAGGCGGGGAGGGATACGCAGTATTTT. Its protein product is CASSEKAGRDTQYF.

The genes are TRBV18 and TRBJ1-1; maybe TRBD1 (5 bases). This CDR3 has 14 residues. Germline V gives CDR1 KGHSH, CDR2 LQKENI. Trimming stripped 3 bases from V and 6 bases from J, with 14 bases between. This CDR3 is CASSPTDTRPEAFF. The DNA for the CDR3 is TGTGCCAGCTCACCGACGGACACACGACCTGAAGCTTTCTTT.

The chain joins TRBV4-2 to TRBJ1-4; maybe TRBD1 (5 bases). There are 16 residues in the CDR3. The ends were cut back, 1 base at V and 8 bases at J, with 17 bases in the middle. In germline, CDR1 is LGHNA, CDR2 YNFKEQ. In DNA form, the CDR3 reads TGTGCCAGCAGCCAAGGGAAGGGAGGCTGGGGGGAAAAACTGTTTTTT. This translates into CASSQGKGGWGEKLFF.

The gene calls are TRBV10-3 and TRBJ2-1; 11 bases map to TRBD1. Per the germline V gene, CDR1 is ENHRY and CDR2 is SYGVKD. CDR3 length: 16 amino acids. V trimming: 2 bases; J trimming: 6 bases; junction bases outside the gene matches: 6. The CDR3 loop reads CAISELLGQGGNEQFF. DNA for the CDR3: TGTGCCATCAGTGAGCTATTGGGACAGGGGGGCAATGAGCAGTTCTTC.

This sequence joins TRBV27 and TRBJ1-5, with 8 bases that match TRBD1. The CDR3 sequence is 17 residues long. Germline CDR1 MNHEY, CDR2 SMNVEV (reference sequence). The V segment lost 5 bases and the J segment 2 bases; nucleotides outside the gene matches: 11. CDR3 nucleotide sequence: TGTGCCAGCAGTCGCAGGACAGGGCCAGCGGGCAATCAGCCCCAGCATTTT. It translates to CASSRRTGPAGNQPQHF.